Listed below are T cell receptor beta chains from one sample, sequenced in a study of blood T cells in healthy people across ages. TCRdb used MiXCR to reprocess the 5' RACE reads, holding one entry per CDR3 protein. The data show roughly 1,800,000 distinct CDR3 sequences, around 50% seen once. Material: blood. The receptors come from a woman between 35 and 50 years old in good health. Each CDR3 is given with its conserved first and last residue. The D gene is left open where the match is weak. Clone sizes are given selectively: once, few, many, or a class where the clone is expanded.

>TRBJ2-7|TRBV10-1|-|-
CASSSPRRGYNEQYF
TGCGCCAGCAGTAGTCCTCGACGGGGGTACAATGAGCAGTACTTC
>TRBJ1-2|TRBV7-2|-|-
CASTRPGASYGYTF
TGTGCCAGCACCAGGCCAGGGGCGAGCTATGGCTACACCTTC
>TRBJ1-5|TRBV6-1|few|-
CASSDRAVNQPQHF
TGTGCCAGCAGTGACAGGGCTGTGAATCAGCCCCAGCATTTT
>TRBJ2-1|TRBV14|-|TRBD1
CASSRRQGLYNEQFF
TGTGCCAGCAGCAGGAGACAGGGCCTATACAATGAGCAGTTCTTC
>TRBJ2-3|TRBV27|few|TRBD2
CASNPGGRTDTQYF
TGTGCCAGCAACCCGGGGGGGCGCACAGATACGCAGTATTTT
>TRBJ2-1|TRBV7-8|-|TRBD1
CASSLEAGTAQYNEQFF
TGTGCCAGCAGCTTAGAGGCAGGGACAGCCCAATACAATGAGCAGTTCTTC
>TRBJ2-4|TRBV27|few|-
CASRPTVRNIQYF
TGTGCCAGCCGCCCAACAGTCAGAAACATTCAGTACTTC
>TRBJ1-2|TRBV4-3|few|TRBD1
CASSQGSTGTGDGYTF
TGCGCCAGCAGCCAAGGATCGACCGGGACAGGGGACGGCTACACCTTC
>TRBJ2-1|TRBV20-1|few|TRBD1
CSARPIDRALPGEQFF
TGCAGTGCTAGACCTATCGACAGGGCCCTTCCCGGGGAGCAGTTCTTC
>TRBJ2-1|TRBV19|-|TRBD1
CASSPWTGINEQFF
TGTGCCAGTAGTCCTTGGACAGGGATCAATGAGCAGTTCTTC
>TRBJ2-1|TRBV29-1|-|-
CSVDRHRNEQFF
TGCAGCGTTGATAGACATCGCAATGAGCAGTTCTTC